Each of the 32 T cell receptor beta chains below was sequenced from the same sample in a study of cytomegalovirus exposure and HLA in healthy donors listed by TCRdb under 2017. The library was made by the immunoSEQ multiplex PCR assay. For the multiplex PCR, a mixture combining 60 forward primers for TCR Vbeta segments and 13 reverse primers for TCR Jbeta segments was used. TCRdb took over this immuneACCESS table, retaining in-frame rearrangements with V and J assigned. Such tables are incomplete; in checked studies, under half of the missing clones stem from an unresolved V gene, and the remainder is unexplained. Within this sample are some 130,000 clones, with 81% of them counted one time only. About 0.7% of the sample is in the top ten clones. Input material: PBMCs. The source of these receptors is a man younger than 35 in good health and CMV-seronegative.

This clone was seen only a few times. The chain couples TRBV7-8 to TRBJ1-4; the match to TRBD1 covers 11 bases. CDR3 length: 16 amino acids. V was pared by 3 bases and J by 8 bases, with 8 bases of the junction left unmatched. Germline CDR1 and CDR2: SGHVS and FQNEAQ. Written as DNA, the CDR3 is TGTGCCAGCAGCTTTGCCGCGGGACAGGGGGAAGAAAAACTGTTTTTT. This translates into CASSFAAGQGEEKLFF.

The chain carries TRBV27 and TRBJ2-7; 12 bases are a match to TRBD2. The CDR3 sequence is 18 residues long. The germline V gene encodes CDR1 MNHEY and CDR2 SMNVEV (reference sequence). Trimming took 3 bases from V and 0 from J; bases not matched to a gene: 9. CDR3 in amino acids: CASSFTGLAGLSSYEQYF. The DNA of the CDR3 is TGTGCCAGCAGTTTCACAGGACTAGCGGGGTTGAGCTCCTACGAGCAGTACTTC.

The V call is TRBV2, the J call TRBJ2-5, with TRBD1 as a possible D gene (5 bases). CDR1 SNHLY and CDR2 FYNNEI come from the germline V gene. The germline V and J ends were trimmed by 6 bases and 5 bases, with 19 bases remaining between them. The CDR3 sequence is 15 residues long. CDR3 region: CASRSQATPWETQYF. CDR3 nucleotides: TGTGCCAGCAGATCACAGGCCACCCCTTGGGAGACCCAGTACTTC.

This chain links TRBV14 with TRBJ2-7, with D unclear. Trimming took off 4 bases at V and 3 bases at J, with 22 bases between the two ends. CDR3 size: 17 residues. Germline CDR1 is SGHDN and CDR2 is FVKESK. The CDR3 DNA is TGTGCCAGCAGCCGAAATTCCGCAGGAATCCAATACTACGAGCAGTACTTC. Protein: CASSRNSAGIQYYEQYF.

This chain connects TRBV29-1 to TRBJ1-1; possibly TRBD1 for D (6 bases). V lost 7 bases to trimming and J lost 1 base, with 10 bases between them. The CDR3 contains 12 residues. Germline V gene lookup returns CDR1 SQVTM and CDR2 ANQGSEA. CDR3 loop: CSATGPNTEAFF. As DNA, the CDR3 is TGCAGCGCAACAGGGCCGAACACTGAAGCTTTCTTT.

This clone occurred a few times. This rearrangement joins TRBV4-2 to TRBJ1-5; D uncertain. CDR1 and CDR2 (germline): LGHNA, YNFKEQ. The CDR3 sequence is 15 residues long. Trimming shortened V by 1 base and J by 3 bases, and 10 bases separated the two germline ends. This CDR3 reads CASSQVAGVNQPQHF. The CDR3 region has the DNA TGTGCCAGCAGCCAAGTCGCCGGGGTCAATCAGCCCCAGCATTTT.

The genes are TRBV5-1 and TRBJ2-5; D is unresolved. The germline V gene encodes CDR1 SGHRS and CDR2 YFSETQ. This CDR3 is 13 amino acids long. V shed 3 bases and J shed 4 bases, with 10 bases lying between them. The CDR3 protein is CASSSEPTETQYF. CDR3 in DNA: TGCGCCAGCAGCTCCGAGCCTACAGAGACCCAGTACTTC.

CDR3 sequence: CAISESRRTLFF. The CDR3 region has the DNA TGTGCCATCAGTGAGTCGAGGAGAACTCTGTTTTTT. This chain links TRBV10-3 with TRBJ1-4; D ambiguous. V dropped 0 bases and J dropped 14 bases, with 10 bases sitting between them. CDR1 and CDR2 (germline): ENHRY, SYGVKD. The CDR3 covers 12 residues.

J is TRBJ2-5 and V is TRBV28, with 11 bases lining up with TRBD2. This CDR3 contains 14 residues. The V segment lost 8 bases and the J segment 4 bases; nucleotides outside the gene matches: 6. The germline V gene encodes CDR1 MDHEN and CDR2 SYDVKM. The CDR3 DNA sequence: TGTGCCAGCGGAATAGCGGGGGGGCGAGAGACCCAGTACTTC. Its translation is CASGIAGGRETQYF.

The V call is TRBV2, the J call TRBJ2-5, with 11 bases identical to TRBD1. The CDR3 has 14 amino acids. V gave up 6 bases and J gave up 5 bases; unmatched junction bases: 5. Germline V gene data show CDR1 as SNHLY and CDR2 as FYNNEI. This chain's CDR3 is CASRRDRGSETQYF. The DNA for the CDR3 is TGTGCCAGCAGAAGGGACAGGGGGTCTGAGACCCAGTACTTC.

This clone was detected a few times. V gene TRBV7-6 combines with J gene TRBJ2-1; D is unresolved. Trimming cost V 3 bases and J 4 bases, with 10 bases left between them. Germline CDR1 reads SGHVS; CDR2 reads FNYEAQ. CDR3 length: 14 amino acids. The CDR3 loop reads CASSFSISYNEQFF. The CDR3, as DNA: TGTGCCAGCAGCTTTTCGATCAGTTACAATGAGCAGTTCTTC.

This clone was observed once. The chain employs TRBV30 and TRBJ2-7; a weak D match, TRBD1 (5 bases). V lost 2 bases, J lost 7 bases, and 6 bases lay in between. This CDR3 comprises 10 residues. The germline gives CDR1 GTSNPN, CDR2 SVGIG (reference sequence). The CDR3 sequence is CAWSYREQYF. CDR3 coding DNA: TGTGCCTGGAGTTACAGGGAGCAGTACTTC.

The chain carries TRBV29-1 and TRBJ1-2; 9 bases align to TRBD1. The CDR3 is 13 residues long. Germline loops: CDR1 SQVTM, CDR2 ANQGSEA. V lost 7 bases and J lost 6; bases outside the gene matches: 9. In nucleotides, the CDR3 is TGCAGCGCCGAACAGGGGGCGCGTGATGGCTACACCTTC. Translated: CSAEQGARDGYTF.

The chain is built from TRBV5-1 and TRBJ1-3; D gene unclear. The CDR3 sequence is 18 residues long. Trimming took off 1 base at V and 4 bases at J, with 21 bases between the two ends. The V gene's germline CDR1 is SGHRS and CDR2 YFSETQ. CDR3 nucleotide sequence: TGCGCCAGCAGCTTGACAACACCCGGCCGGAGTGGAGGAAACACCATATATTTT. It specifies CASSLTTPGRSGGNTIYF.

V is TRBV5-1 and J is TRBJ2-3; D remains unclear. Germline V gene data show CDR1 as SGHRS and CDR2 as YFSETQ. CDR3 length: 15 residues. The V gene lost 2 bases and the J gene lost 0 bases, with 10 bases spanning the gap. This chain's CDR3 is CASSLRQASTDTQYF. In DNA, the CDR3 is TGCGCCAGCAGCTTAAGGCAGGCTAGCACAGATACGCAGTATTTT. Filled out from reference TRBV5-1 and TRBJ2-3, the complete variable domain reads KAGVTQTPRYLIKTRGQQVTLSCSPISGHRSVSWYQQTPGQGLQFLFEYFSETQRNKGNFPGRFSGRQFSNSRSEMNVSTLELGDSALYLCASSLRQASTDTQYFGPGTRLTVL.

The CDR3 DNA sequence: TGTGCCAGTAGTATAGGCCGGGAAAAGACCCAGTACTTC. The encoded protein is CASSIGREKTQYF. The chain joins TRBV19 to TRBJ2-5; tentative D call: TRBD2 (5 bases). The germline gives CDR1 LNHDA, CDR2 SQIVND (reference sequence). The CDR3 spans 13 residues. Trimming shortened V by 1 base and J by 6 bases, and 9 bases separated the two germline ends.

The chain joins TRBV9 to TRBJ2-2, with TRBD1 as a possible D gene (6 bases). Trimming stripped 2 bases from V and 3 bases from J, with 11 bases between. Germline V gene lookup returns CDR1 SGDLS and CDR2 YYNGEE. This CDR3 is 15 amino acids long. The CDR3 is CASSVSSGDTGELFF. Written as DNA, the CDR3 is TGTGCCAGCAGCGTTTCTTCAGGGGACACCGGGGAGCTGTTTTTT.

This chain links TRBV4-3 with TRBJ1-1; D gene uncertain. The CDR3 contains 15 residues. Deletions cut 0 bases from V and 3 bases from J, with 11 bases between. Germline CDR1 and CDR2: LGHNA and YSLEER. The CDR3 here is CASSQDGYGDTEAFF. CDR3 DNA sequence: TGCGCCAGCAGCCAAGACGGGTACGGGGACACTGAAGCTTTCTTT.

CDR3 sequence reads: CASSHVGQGVGNLHF. For the CDR3, the DNA is TGCGCCAGCAGCCACGTCGGGCAGGGGGTTGGGAATCTCCACTTT. V usage is TRBV4-1 and J usage is TRBJ1-6, with 7 bases fitting TRBD1. The CDR3 totals 15 residues. Germline V CDR1 and CDR2: MGHRA, YSYEKL. Trimming took 3 bases from V and 16 from J; bases not matched to a gene: 15.

This chain joins TRBV19 and TRBJ1-1; 7 bases are shared with TRBD1. The V and J ends lost 5 bases and 1 base, in that order; junction bases with no gene match: 4. This CDR3 is built from 14 residues. CDR1 and CDR2 from the germline V gene are LNHDA and SQIVND (reference sequence). The CDR3: CASSGRGSNTEAFF. The CDR3 DNA is TGTGCCAGTAGTGGCAGGGGGTCGAACACTGAAGCTTTCTTT.

The chain has TRBV13 and TRBJ1-2; no reliable D call. This CDR3 spans 14 amino acids. Trimming took off 1 base at V and 6 bases at J, with 12 bases between the two ends. Germline CDR1 and CDR2: PRHDT and FYEKMQ (reference sequence). The CDR3 nucleotides read TGTGCCAGCAGCTTAGCGGGCGGCGGGGATGGCTACACCTTC. Residues: CASSLAGGGDGYTF.

The genes are TRBV10-2 and TRBJ2-7; 10 bases are a match to TRBD1. J was trimmed by 6 bases and V by 5 bases; bases with no gene match: 10. Germline lookup yields CDR1 WSHSY and CDR2 SAAADI. CDR3 length equals 15 residues. CDR3 DNA sequence: TGCGCCAGCAGTCAGGGACAGGGGATGAGGAGCGAGCAGTACTTC. Amino acid sequence: CASSQGQGMRSEQYF.

The CDR3 reads CASSNPGGETQYF. As DNA, the CDR3 is TGTGCCAGCAGTAACCCAGGGGGAGAGACCCAGTACTTC. The chain links TRBV7-8 to TRBJ2-5; 7 nucleotides agree with TRBD1. V lost 6 bases to trimming and J lost 4 bases; unmatched junction nucleotides: 5. This CDR3 has 13 residues. In germline, CDR1 is SGHVS, CDR2 FQNEAQ.

J is TRBJ1-1 and V is TRBV19; perhaps TRBD1 as D (5 bases). The CDR3 spans 15 residues. CDR1 is LNHDA, CDR2 SQIVND, per germline (reference sequence). Trimming shortened V by 5 bases and J by 0 bases, and 13 bases separated the two germline ends. In nucleotides, the CDR3 is TGTGCCAGTAGTTGGGCAGGGTCTATGAACACTGAAGCTTTCTTT. As protein: CASSWAGSMNTEAFF.

The chain uses TRBV4-2 and TRBJ2-7; TRBD2 aligns across 9 bases. CDR1 LGHNA and CDR2 YNFKEQ come from the germline V gene. The CDR3 totals 17 residues. The junction had 12 bases not matched to a gene; V was cut back by 0 bases and J by 6 bases. The CDR3 loop reads CASSQDILAGGHSEQYF. For the CDR3, the DNA is TGTGCCAGCAGCCAAGACATCCTGGCGGGGGGGCATAGCGAGCAGTACTTC.

This rearrangement joins TRBV5-6 to TRBJ1-4; D is unresolved. Germline V gene lookup returns CDR1 SGHDT and CDR2 YYEEEE. The V and J ends lost 2 bases and 5 bases respectively, with 7 bases between them. This CDR3 comprises 13 residues. CDR3 loop: CASSFWENEKLFF. The CDR3 region has the DNA TGTGCCAGCAGCTTTTGGGAGAATGAAAAACTGTTTTTT.

The V gene is TRBV19, the J gene TRBJ2-3; tentatively, D is TRBD2 (7 bases). The germline V and J ends were trimmed by 5 bases and 2 bases, with 11 bases remaining between them. CDR1 and CDR2 (germline): LNHDA, SQIVND (reference sequence). The CDR3 spans 14 residues. CDR3 in DNA: TGTGCCAGTAGTGACGGGGGGCTCACAGATACGCAGTATTTT. It encodes CASSDGGLTDTQYF.

This clone has a single count. This sequence joins TRBV28 and TRBJ2-7; a possible D gene is TRBD2 (6 bases). Between the trimmed V and J ends, which lost 6 bases and 2 bases, there was a span of 20 bases. The V gene's germline CDR1 is MDHEN and CDR2 SYDVKM. This CDR3 has 16 amino acids. This CDR3 reads CASSFTLLGLTYEQYF. CDR3 coding DNA: TGTGCCAGCAGCTTCACCTTGCTAGGACTAACCTACGAGCAGTACTTC.

This clone was detected only once. V and J are TRBV18 and TRBJ2-5; perhaps TRBD2 as D (5 bases). The germline V gene has CDR1 KGHSH and CDR2 LQKENI. The V gene lost 0 bases and the J gene lost 7 bases, with 9 bases spanning the gap. This CDR3 comprises 13 residues. The CDR3 region is CASSPPSEGTQYF. The DNA for the CDR3 is TGTGCCAGCTCACCACCAAGCGAGGGGACCCAGTACTTC. Full variable domain (remainder filled in from reference TRBV18 and TRBJ2-5): NAGVMQNPRHLVRRRGQEARLRCSPMKGHSHVYWYRQLPEEGLKFMVYLQKENIIDESGMPKERFSAEFPKEGPSILRIQQVVRGDSAAYFCASSPPSEGTQYFGPGTRLLVL.

The DNA for the CDR3 is TGTGCCAGCAGCTTAGTAATCAATGAGCAGTTCTTC. Its translation: CASSLVINEQFF. The chain combines TRBV7-2 with TRBJ2-1; D gene ambiguous. This CDR3 is 12 amino acids long. Germline CDR1 reads SGHTA; CDR2 reads FQGNSA. Trimming left V 1 base short and J 6 bases short, with 4 bases between.

This clone was recorded a few times. The chain links TRBV6-4 to TRBJ2-3, with TRBD2 matching over 8 bases. Germline V CDR1 and CDR2: MRHNA, SNTAGT. The CDR3 runs 15 residues. Trimming cost V 0 bases and J 2 bases; bases outside gene matches: 1. The CDR3 region is CASSDSRGATDTQYF. The CDR3 DNA is TGTGCCAGCAGTGACTCGCGGGGGGCCACAGATACGCAGTATTTT.

This clone showed up just once. The chain uses TRBV4-3 and TRBJ1-6; TRBD1 is a possible D gene (5 bases). Germline loops: CDR1 LGHNA, CDR2 YSLEER. The CDR3 loop spans 18 amino acids. V lost 0 bases and J 5 bases, leaving 17 bases between the germline ends. CDR3 amino acids: CASSQEIGLDTDNSPLHF. CDR3 DNA sequence: TGCGCCAGCAGCCAAGAAATTGGTCTGGACACGGATAATTCACCCCTCCACTTT.